This TCR beta chain was found in a study of CD8 T cells in ankylosing spondylitis. Findings and caveats of the study: Several highly homologous variants formed a TCR beta motif that appeared characteristic of ankylosing spondylitis blood.

TCRdb used MiXCR to reprocess the 5' RACE reads, holding one entry per CDR3 protein. The data contain fewer than 400,000 distinct CDR3 sequences, 6.5% to 10% of them singletons. This clonotype occurred many times. Its antigen is undetermined. The sequence came from a male donor with ankylosing spondylitis. Sequenced sample: blood, either unsorted or a sorted T cell fraction (not recorded which).

The CDR3 nucleotides are TGCAGCGTACAGGACAGGGGGAACGAGCAGTACTTC. The encoded protein is CSVQDRGNEQYF. The chain uses TRBV29-1 and TRBJ2-7, with 10 bases aligning to TRBD1. The CDR3 has 12 residues. V was clipped by 6 bases and J by 5 bases; unmatched bases: 4. Germline assignment: CDR1 SQVTM and CDR2 ANQGSEA.